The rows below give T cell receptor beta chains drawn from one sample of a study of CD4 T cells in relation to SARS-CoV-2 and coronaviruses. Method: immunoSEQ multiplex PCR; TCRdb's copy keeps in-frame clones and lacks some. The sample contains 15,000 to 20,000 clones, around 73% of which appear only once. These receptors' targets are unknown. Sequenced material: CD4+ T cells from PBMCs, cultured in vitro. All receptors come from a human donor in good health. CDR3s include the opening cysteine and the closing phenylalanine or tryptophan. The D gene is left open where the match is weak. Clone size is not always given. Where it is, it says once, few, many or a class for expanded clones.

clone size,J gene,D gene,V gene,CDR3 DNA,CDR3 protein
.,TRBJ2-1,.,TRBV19,TGTGCCAGTAGTCTCCGACCCCTGACTAGGACCTACAATGAGCAGTTCTTC,CASSLRPLTRTYNEQFF
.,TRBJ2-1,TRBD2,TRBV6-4,TGTGCCAGCAGTGACGGGATAGCGGGAGTCGGTGAGCAGTTCTTC,CASSDGIAGVGEQFF
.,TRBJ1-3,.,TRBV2,TGTGCCAGCAGTGTGTATGAAGGAGGCACCATATATTTT,CASSVYEGGTIYF
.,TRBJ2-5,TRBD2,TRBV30,TGTGCCTGGAGTGCAGGACTAGCGGAAGAGACCCAGTACTTC,CAWSAGLAEETQYF
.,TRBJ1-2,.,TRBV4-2,TGTGCCAGCAGTCGGAGTTGGGAGGGAGCAGATGGCTACACCTTC,CASSRSWEGADGYTF
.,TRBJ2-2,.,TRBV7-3,TGTGCCAGCAGCTTAAATGGGGACGGGACCGGGGAGCTGTTTTTT,CASSLNGDGTGELFF
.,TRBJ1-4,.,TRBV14,TGTGCCAGCAGCGTACAGGGAAGTGAAAAACTGTTTTTT,CASSVQGSEKLFF
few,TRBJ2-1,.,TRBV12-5,TGTGCTAGTGGTTCGACCCTCAGCTCCTACAATGAGCAGTTCTTC,CASGSTLSSYNEQFF
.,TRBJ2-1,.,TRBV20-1,TGCAGTGCTAGTACGTCGGATTACAATGAGCAGTTCTTC,CSASTSDYNEQFF
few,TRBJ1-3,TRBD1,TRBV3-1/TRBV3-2,TGTGCCAGCAGCCCGACAGGGCGGCCTGGAAACACCATATATTTT,CASSPTGRPGNTIYF
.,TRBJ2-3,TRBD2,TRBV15,TGTGCCACCAGCAGGGGACTAGCTTCAGATACGCAGTATTTT,CATSRGLASDTQYF
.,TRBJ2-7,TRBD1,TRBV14,TGTGCCAGCAGCCAAGGGGACAGAGAAAAAAAGTACTTC,CASSQGDREKKYF
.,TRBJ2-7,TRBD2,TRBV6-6,TGTGCCAGCAGTTACGTATTAGCGGGAGCTAACGAGCAGTACTTC,CASSYVLAGANEQYF
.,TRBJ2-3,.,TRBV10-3,TGTGCCATCAGTGATCTGGCGCTGGATACGCAGTATTTT,CAISDLALDTQYF
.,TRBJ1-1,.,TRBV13,TGTGCCAGCAGCTTAACGGCGAACACTGAAGCTTTCTTT,CASSLTANTEAFF
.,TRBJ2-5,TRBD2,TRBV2,TGTGCCAGCAGTGTTAATAGCGGGAGGGGAGAGACCCAGTACTTC,CASSVNSGRGETQYF
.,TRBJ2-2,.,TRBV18,TGTGCCAGCTCACCACTAGGAGCCTCCGGGGGCACCGGGGAGCTGTTTTTT,CASSPLGASGGTGELFF
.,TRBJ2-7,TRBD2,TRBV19,TGTGCCAGTAGCTCGGGACTAGCGATTACCTACGAGCAGTACTTC,CASSSGLAITYEQYF
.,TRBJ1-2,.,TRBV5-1,TGCGCCAGCAGCCTCGACATGAACTATGGCTACACCTTC,CASSLDMNYGYTF
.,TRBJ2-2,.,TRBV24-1,TGTGCCACCAGTGATCCGGGACGAAACACCGGGGAGCTGTTTTTT,CATSDPGRNTGELFF
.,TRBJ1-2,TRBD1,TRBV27,TGTGCCAGCAAAAGGACAGGAGACTATGGCTACACCTTC,CASKRTGDYGYTF
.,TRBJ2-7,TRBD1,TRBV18,TGTGCCAGCTCACCATTGGGACAGGGCCAACACGAGCAGTACTTC,CASSPLGQGQHEQYF
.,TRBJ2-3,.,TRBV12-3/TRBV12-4,TGTGCCAGCAGTTTACTCTCCCATACGCAGTATTTT,CASSLLSHTQYF
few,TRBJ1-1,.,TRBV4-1,TGCGCCAGCAGCCAAATTATAGTTAGCACTGAAGCTTTCTTT,CASSQIIVSTEAFF
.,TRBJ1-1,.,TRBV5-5,TGTGCCAGCAGCTTGTTGGGGGGCGTGAGCACTGAAGCTTTCTTT,CASSLLGGVSTEAFF
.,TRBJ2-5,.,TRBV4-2,TGTGCCAGCAGCCAAGTAGCCGGTAGGGGAGAGACCCAGTACTTC,CASSQVAGRGETQYF
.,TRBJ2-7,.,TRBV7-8,TGTGCCAGCAGCTTAGGGCAGTTGGGTGAGCAGTACTTC,CASSLGQLGEQYF
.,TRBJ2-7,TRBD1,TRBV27,TGTGCCAGCAGGGGTTCGGACAGGGAAACCCACGAGCAGTACTTC,CASRGSDRETHEQYF
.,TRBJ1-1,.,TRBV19,TGTGCCAGTAGCCCCATGGTGAACACTGAAGCTTTCTTT,CASSPMVNTEAFF
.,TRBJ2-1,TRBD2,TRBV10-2,TGCGCCAGCATCGCTAGCGGAGACTACAATGAGCAGTTCTTC,CASIASGDYNEQFF
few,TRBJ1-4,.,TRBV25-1,TGTGCCAGCAGTTCGAGACAGCAGATGGATGAAAAACTGTTTTTT,CASSSRQQMDEKLFF